The source of this T cell receptor beta chain is a study of response to subunit inactivated influenza vaccine. Overall study findings and caveats: It was the authors' suggestion that each seasonal influenza vaccination recruits few new T cells.

This clonotype was seen repeatedly, ten times or more. The target antigen is unknown. The V and J ends lost 1 base and 1 base respectively, with 8 bases between them. This CDR3 is 15 amino acids long. Per germline, CDR1 SGHVS and CDR2 FQNEAQ. TCRdb re-analysed the RT-PCR reads in MiXCR, keeping a single row per CDR3 protein. The sample has hundreds of thousands of distinct CDR3 sequences; approximately 7.7% are singletons. The sequence derives from a man aged 45 to 70 who received an inactivated influenza vaccine. The sequencing here drew on PBMCs from blood, taken roughly 24 months after vaccination. This chain links TRBV7-8 with TRBJ2-4; D might be TRBD1 or TRBD2, each matching 5 bases. The CDR3 is CASSLVEGAKNIQYF. CDR3 nucleotides: TGTGCCAGCAGCTTAGTTGAGGGGGCCAAAAACATTCAGTACTTC.